This TCR beta chain was identified in a study of control samples from healthy donors and cancer patients. From germline, CDR1 is MDHEN and CDR2 SYDVKM. The CDR3 contains 15 residues. Trimming removed 5 bases at V and 2 bases at J, with 14 bases between. Libraries were prepared by immunoSEQ multiplex PCR; TCRdb keeps only in-frame clonotypes and omits some of them. Of 99,000 or so clones listed, about four fifths were seen once; the top ten hold less than 15%. The rearrangement uses TRBV28 and TRBJ2-3; possibly TRBD1 for D (6 bases). The sample was blood. The sequence was collected from a woman in her forties or fifties in good health. This CDR3 reads CASSPRQDDTDTQYF. For the CDR3, the DNA is TGTGCCAGCAGTCCGCGACAGGATGACACAGATACGCAGTATTTT.